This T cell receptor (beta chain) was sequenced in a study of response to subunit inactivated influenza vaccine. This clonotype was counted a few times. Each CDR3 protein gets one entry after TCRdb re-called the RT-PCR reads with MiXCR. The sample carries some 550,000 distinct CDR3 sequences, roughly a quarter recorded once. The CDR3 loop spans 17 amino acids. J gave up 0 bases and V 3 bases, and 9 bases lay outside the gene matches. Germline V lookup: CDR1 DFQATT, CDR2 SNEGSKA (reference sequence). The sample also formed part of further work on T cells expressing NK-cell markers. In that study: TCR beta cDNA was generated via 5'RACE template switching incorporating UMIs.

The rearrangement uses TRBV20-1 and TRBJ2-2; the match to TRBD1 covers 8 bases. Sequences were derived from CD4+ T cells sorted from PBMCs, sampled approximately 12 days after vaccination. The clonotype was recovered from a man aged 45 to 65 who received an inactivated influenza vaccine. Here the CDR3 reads CSARPLKGQANTGELFF. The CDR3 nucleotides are TGCAGTGCTAGGCCTCTTAAGGGACAGGCGAACACCGGGGAGCTGTTTTTT.